Listed below are T cell receptor beta chains from one sample, sequenced in a study of metastatic and nonmetastatic thyroid tumors. TCRdb re-analyzed the PCR reads using MiXCR. Among roughly 30,000 clones listed, about 24% were seen once. What was sequenced was blood. These receptors came from a female donor with papillary thyroid cancer or a benign thyroid nodule (not recorded which). Some clones in this sample may be carry-over from other donors' samples. CDR3s include the opening cysteine and the closing phenylalanine or tryptophan. A D gene is named only where the DNA matches it firmly.

>TRBJ1-5|TRBV6-1|-
CASSQLRGQGNQPQHF
>TRBJ2-1|TRBV4-1|-
CASSQAAPPRVYNEQFF
>TRBJ2-1|TRBV11-2|TRBD2
CASSPPLPHLAGVNEQFF
>TRBJ1-3|TRBV6-1|TRBD1
CASSLGQGRNTIYF
>TRBJ2-1|TRBV11-2|-
CASSLEVAVYNEQFF
>TRBJ1-1|TRBV6-1|TRBD1
CASSRSGGMNTEAFF
>TRBJ2-3|TRBV6-1|-
CASSEDWSTGYLSTDTQYF
>TRBJ2-3|TRBV29-1|-
CSPSLGDTQYF
>TRBJ1-6|TRBV6-1|-
CASGQSNSPLHF
>TRBJ2-7|TRBV6-2/TRBV6-3|TRBD2
CASSYSLAGVRREQYF
>TRBJ2-1|TRBV15|TRBD2
CATSREPGTMYGQFF
>TRBJ2-7|TRBV30|-
CAWSVIGAGYEQYF
>TRBJ1-1|TRBV2|-
CASTLLEWATNTEAFF
>TRBJ2-5|TRBV7-2|-
CASSSGWRQETQYF
>TRBJ2-7|TRBV4-3|TRBD1
CASSQQRTGGYEQYF
>TRBJ1-1|TRBV10-1|TRBD1
CASSEGDRAFF
>TRBJ1-1|TRBV5-1|-
CASSLVVGQGEAFF
>TRBJ1-2|TRBV6-5|-
CASRQGGYTF
>TRBJ1-6|TRBV7-9|-
CASSLGGQGNSPLHF
>TRBJ2-3|TRBV27|-
CASSSRTDTQYF
>TRBJ2-7|TRBV6-1|-
CASRRTDYEQYF
>TRBJ2-7|TRBV20-1|TRBD2
CSARDPGLGTYEQYF
>TRBJ1-6|TRBV28|-
CASSLSGLNSPLHF
>TRBJ1-4|TRBV7-8|-
CASSTSAGGGEKLFF
>TRBJ2-2|TRBV6-2/TRBV6-3|-
CASSYTTDTGELFF
>TRBJ2-7|TRBV5-1|-
CASSFSGGTYEQYF
>TRBJ2-5|TRBV7-9|-
CASSLRGQETQYF
>TRBJ2-3|TRBV7-2|TRBD2
CASSFSGSNTDTQYF
>TRBJ1-1|TRBV5-1|-
CASSLKGGTMNTEAFF
>TRBJ2-7|TRBV28|TRBD1
CASRYTGGRYEQYF
>TRBJ2-1|TRBV20-1|-
CSAYKGLLNEQFF
>TRBJ2-7|TRBV6-1|-
CASNFQEVYEQYF
>TRBJ2-2|TRBV19|TRBD1
CASAGTGTGELFF
>TRBJ2-7|TRBV18|-
CASSPDREQYF
>TRBJ2-3|TRBV12-3/TRBV12-4|-
CASRVSRDTDTQYF
>TRBJ2-4|TRBV20-1|TRBD1
CSARVRDRGHGNIQYF
>TRBJ2-7|TRBV12-3/TRBV12-4|TRBD2
CASGRTSGSYEQYF
>TRBJ2-7|TRBV7-2|TRBD2
CASSLVGGRVSYEQYF
>TRBJ1-2|TRBV7-9|TRBD1
CASSLGQDYGYTF
>TRBJ1-1|TRBV19|TRBD1
CASGQGTTEAFF
>TRBJ1-5|TRBV6-1|-
CASSETGGPQHF
>TRBJ2-7|TRBV10-1|-
CASGTDYEQYF